This T cell receptor (beta chain) was captured in a study of siplizumab effects on memory and regulatory T cells. Libraries were prepared by immunoSEQ multiplex PCR; TCRdb keeps only in-frame clonotypes and omits some of them. In the table there are about 100,000 clones, 92% of which are singletons. Germline CDR1 reads ENHRY; CDR2 reads SYGVKD. The CDR3 has 14 residues. The V gene lost 10 bases and the J gene lost 3 bases, with 13 bases spanning the gap. This TCR derives from a human donor in good health. The V call is TRBV10-3, the J call TRBJ1-6; unclear D gene. The sample taken for sequencing was Tregs sorted from blood. The CDR3 DNA sequence: TGTGCCACCCACCCGGCCAACTATAATTCACCCCTCCACTTT. Protein product: CATHPANYNSPLHF.